The 26 T cell receptor beta chains given below trace back to one sample, sequenced in a study of naive and memory T cell subsets. Study results and limitations: A few larger clonotypes appeared in naive repertoires, especially CD8, possibly memory cells re-expressing CD45RA.

An equimolar mix of two oligonucleotides served as the beta constant-region primer for TRBC1 and TRBC2. Ligated cDNA was amplified by four rounds of PCR with nested alpha and beta constant-region primers and SP2. Each CDR3 protein gets one entry after TCRdb re-called the UMI-ligation and nested PCR reads with MiXCR. The sample has around 83,000 distinct CDR3 sequences, around 10% seen once. Antigens of these TCRs are unknown. The sample was naive CD4+ T cells from blood. The receptors originated from a human donor in good health.

This clonotype occurred many times. The J gene is TRBJ2-3, the V gene TRBV20-1, with 11 bases identical to TRBD2. Germline-derived CDR1 and CDR2 are DFQATT and SNEGSKA (reference sequence). The ends lost 4 bases at V and 2 bases at J; junction bases unmatched: 5. The CDR3 is 15 residues long. The CDR3 DNA follows: TGCAGTGCTAAATTAGCGGGAGGGATCACAGATACGCAGTATTTT. Protein sequence: CSAKLAGGITDTQYF.

This clonotype was observed a few times. The chain uses TRBV11-2 and TRBJ1-4; a weak D match, TRBD1 (6 bases). CDR1 is SGHAT and CDR2 is FQNNGV in the germline V gene. The CDR3 extends over 16 amino acids. V lost 7 bases and J 0 bases, leaving 15 bases between the germline ends. The CDR3 DNA follows: TGTGCCAGCACCAAGGACTACAGGGCAACTAATGAAAAACTGTTTTTT. It encodes CASTKDYRATNEKLFF. The full variable domain, rest sourced from reference TRBV11-2 and TRBJ1-4, is EAGVAQSPRYKIIEKRQSVAFWCNPISGHATLYWYQQILGQGPKLLIQFQNNGVVDDSQLPKDRFSAERLKGVDSTLKIQPAKLEDSAVYLCASTKDYRATNEKLFFGSGTQLSVL.

With respect to this clonotype: This CDR3 fails to terminate in the conserved phenylalanine or tryptophan, so it likely reflects a read error. The gene calls are TRBV7-7 and TRBJ2-5; TRBD2 matches 10 bases. The CDR3 extends over 15 amino acids. Per germline, CDR1 SSHAT and CDR2 FNYEAQ (reference sequence). DNA of the CDR3: TGTGCTAGCAGCTTATCTAGCGGGGGACAAGAGACCCAGTACTCC. Amino acid sequence: CASSLSSGGQETQYS.

This clonotype has just a few counts. The genes are TRBV28 and TRBJ2-7; D not resolved. Trimming took 7 bases from V and 12 from J, leaving 16 bases between them. This CDR3 is built from 11 residues. Looked up from germline, CDR1 is MDHEN and CDR2 is SYDVKM. CDR3 nucleotide sequence: TGTGCCAGCACCGCGGTTTCCCGCCCGTACTTC. It specifies CASTAVSRPYF.

There are many counts of this clonotype. The chain carries TRBV11-1 and TRBJ2-3; D unclear. CDR3 length: 16 residues. Germline V gene data show CDR1 as SGHAT and CDR2 as FQDESV (reference sequence). V was trimmed by 1 base and J by 2 bases, leaving 13 bases between them. The CDR3 sequence: CASSLEKLRNTDTQYF. The CDR3 nucleotides are TGTGCCAGCAGCTTAGAGAAGTTGAGGAACACAGATACGCAGTATTTT.

The J gene is TRBJ2-3, the V gene TRBV28, with TRBD2 matching over 10 bases. This CDR3 is built from 15 residues. Losses at the gene ends were 8 bases for V and 4 bases for J; bases not matched to a gene: 9. The germline CDR1 and CDR2 sequences are MDHEN and SYDVKM. This CDR3 is CASARGAGGPDTQYF. The CDR3, as DNA: TGTGCCAGCGCCCGAGGAGCGGGGGGGCCAGATACGCAGTATTTT.

In its sample, this clonotype was seen a few times. The rearrangement links TRBV6-2 or TRBV6-3 to TRBJ2-3; TRBD2 might be the D (6 bases). CDR1 is MNHEY and CDR2 is SVGEGT in the germline V gene. Trimming took off 5 bases at V and 2 bases at J, with 14 bases between the two ends. The CDR3 is 15 amino acids. This CDR3 is CASSRTITNTDTQYF. In nucleotides, the CDR3 is TGTGCCAGCAGTAGGACTATCACGAACACAGATACGCAGTATTTT.

This rearrangement joins TRBV2 to TRBJ2-5; TRBD1 aligns across 7 bases. Germline V gene data show CDR1 as SNHLY and CDR2 as FYNNEI. V lost 10 bases and J lost 2; bases outside the gene matches: 4. The CDR3 runs to 12 residues. For the CDR3, the DNA is TGTGCCACCCGGGGACAGCAAGAGACCCAGTACTTC. It yields the protein CATRGQQETQYF.

There are many counts of this clonotype. One end of the junction fails to match germline, which may point to a read error. The J gene is TRBJ2-3, the V gene TRBV27; the D is unclear. CDR3 length: 15 amino acids. The germline gives CDR1 MNHEY, CDR2 SMNVEV (reference sequence). As DNA, the CDR3 is TGTGCCAGCAGATTATCCCCCTACATATCAGATACGCAGTATTTT. As protein: CASRLSPYISDTQYF.

The chain links TRBV7-9 to TRBJ1-4; D remains ambiguous. V lost 1 base and J lost 0, with 12 bases in between. The CDR3 is 17 amino acids. Germline V gives CDR1 SEHNR, CDR2 FQNEAQ (reference sequence). DNA for the CDR3: TGTGCCAGCAGCTTAGAGGCAGGTTTTGCAACTAATGAAAAACTGTTTTTT. It codes for CASSLEAGFATNEKLFF.

This clonotype occurred many times. The CDR3 DNA reads TGCGCCAGCAGCCAAGAGGGGAGGGCAGGGGGCCAATTCTCCTACGAGCAGTACTTC. Translating gives CASSQEGRAGGQFSYEQYF. The chain has TRBV4-3 and TRBJ2-7, with D perhaps matching TRBD1 (8 bases). With 0 bases removed from V and 0 bases from J, the gap between germline ends came to 21 bases. This CDR3 region has 19 residues. The germline gives CDR1 LGHNA, CDR2 YSLEER.

This clonotype was counted only a few times. The chain uses TRBV6-2 or TRBV6-3 and TRBJ2-1, with 13 bases identical to TRBD2. V dropped 6 bases and J dropped 9; count of bases not matched to a gene: 14. The CDR3 runs to 17 residues. Germline CDR1 reads MNHEY; CDR2 reads SVGEGT. In DNA, the CDR3 is TGTGCCAGCAGACCCCCAGGACTAGCGGGAGTGACAGTTGAGCAGTTCTTC. It yields the protein CASRPPGLAGVTVEQFF.

The rearrangement links TRBV3-1 to TRBJ2-2; D gene uncertain. V shed 4 bases and J shed 0 bases, with 3 bases lying between them. Germline V CDR1 and CDR2: LGHDT, YNNKEL (reference sequence). The CDR3 is made up of 13 amino acids. The CDR3: CASSRTNTGELFF. The CDR3 region has the DNA TGTGCCAGCAGCCGTACGAACACCGGGGAGCTGTTTTTT.

This clonotype was recorded a few times. The V gene is TRBV3-1, the J gene TRBJ1-6; no clear D gene. Germline V gene lookup returns CDR1 LGHDT and CDR2 YNNKEL (reference sequence). With 2 bases removed from V and 5 bases from J, the gap between germline ends came to 19 bases. CDR3 length: 18 residues. The CDR3 DNA reads TGTGCCAGCAGCCAAAAGGCCCCGACGTTTACCGATAATTCACCCCTCCACTTT. It is translated as CASSQKAPTFTDNSPLHF.

V is TRBV20-1 and J is TRBJ1-2; D unclear. Germline CDR1 is DFQATT and CDR2 is SNEGSKA (reference sequence). The CDR3 consists of 15 residues. Trimming removed 2 bases at V and 4 bases at J, with 17 bases between. In DNA form, the CDR3 reads TGCAGTGCTAGACCCCATATGCTCCCCGGCTATGGCTACACCTTC. Translated, it gives CSARPHMLPGYGYTF.

This clonotype was detected only a few times. This chain's CDR3 is CASSEEGLTRSPLHF. The CDR3 DNA reads TGTGCCAGCAGTGAAGAGGGTCTTACACGGTCACCCCTCCACTTT. The chain uses TRBV2 and TRBJ1-6; D is uncertain. The V gene lost 1 base and the J gene lost 10 bases, with 14 bases spanning the gap. Germline V gives CDR1 SNHLY, CDR2 FYNNEI. CDR3 size: 15 residues.

This clonotype has a handful of counts. The V call is TRBV12-3 or TRBV12-4, the J call TRBJ2-4; possible D gene TRBD1, 6 bases. V lost 7 bases, J lost 6 bases, and 19 bases lay in between. The CDR3 length is 15 residues. The CDR3 spells CASTPYRDKGNIQYF. The CDR3 nucleotides read TGTGCCAGCACTCCCTACCGGGACAAGGGAAACATTCAGTACTTC.

V usage is TRBV12-3 or TRBV12-4 and J usage is TRBJ2-3; the D call may be TRBD1 or TRBD2 (5 bases each). V lost 6 bases, J lost 0 bases, and 10 bases lay in between. There are 14 residues in the CDR3. The DNA for the CDR3 is TGTGCCAGCAGGAGGGGTTTAAGCACAGATACGCAGTATTTT. Protein sequence: CASRRGLSTDTQYF.

The CDR3 region is CSARPVTHREAFF. CDR3 nucleotides: TGCAGTGCTAGACCTGTTACTCACCGTGAAGCTTTCTTT. The rearrangement uses TRBV20-1 and TRBJ1-1, with D unresolved. The V gene's germline CDR1 is DFQATT and CDR2 SNEGSKA (reference sequence). The CDR3 length is 13 residues. V dropped 2 bases and J dropped 7 bases, with 14 bases sitting between them.

Ten or more counts support this clonotype. CDR3 residues: CASTPSGRAPETQYF. The DNA of the CDR3 is TGTGCCAGCACCCCGAGCGGGAGGGCTCCAGAGACCCAGTACTTC. The rearrangement joins TRBV6-2 or TRBV6-3 to TRBJ2-5; 10 bases are a match to TRBD2. The CDR3 spans 15 residues. Germline lookup yields CDR1 MNHEY and CDR2 SVGEGT. Unmatched junction bases numbered 9, after V lost 7 bases and J lost 4 bases.

This clonotype showed up just a few times. The CDR3 DNA sequence: TGTGCCAGCAGCTTAGTATCAGGCGGTAACTATGGCTACACCTTC. Translation: CASSLVSGGNYGYTF. V usage is TRBV7-8 and J usage is TRBJ1-2; D ambiguous. Trimming took off 1 base at V and 1 base at J, with 10 bases between the two ends. Germline CDR1 is SGHVS and CDR2 is FQNEAQ. The CDR3 is 15 amino acids.

This clonotype turned up a few times. The CDR3 DNA sequence: TGTGCCAGCAGTTACTATGGGACAGGATTTGGCTACACCTTC. Its protein is CASSYYGTGFGYTF. The chain couples TRBV6-2 or TRBV6-3 to TRBJ1-2, with 8 nucleotides matching TRBD1. The V gene end was trimmed by 1 base and the J gene end by 7 bases; junction bases not matched to a gene: 5. This CDR3 spans 14 amino acids. Germline assignment: CDR1 MNHEY and CDR2 SVGEGT.

This clonotype was recorded at least ten times. V and J are TRBV4-3 and TRBJ2-7; the D gene could be TRBD1 or TRBD2 (5 bases each). The V and J ends lost 3 bases and 5 bases respectively, with 14 bases between them. The CDR3 sequence is 14 residues long. Germline CDR1 LGHNA, CDR2 YSLEER. CDR3 in amino acids: CASSHGRERNEQYF. For the CDR3, the DNA is TGCGCCAGCAGCCACGGCAGGGAGCGAAACGAGCAGTACTTC.

This sequence joins TRBV12-3 or TRBV12-4 and TRBJ2-7, with D possibly matching TRBD2 (6 bases). CDR3 length: 13 amino acids. Trimming took off 3 bases at V and 3 bases at J, with 9 bases between the two ends. Written as DNA, the CDR3 is TGTGCCAGCAGTTTTGCGGAGGGCTACGAGCAGTACTTC. It specifies CASSFAEGYEQYF.

CDR3 sequence (DNA): TGCAGCGCCGTGGGCAGAGCGAACACTGAAGCTTTCTTT. Encoded protein: CSAVGRANTEAFF. The chain links TRBV29-1 to TRBJ1-1, with D unresolved. The CDR3 contains 13 residues. CDR1 and CDR2 from the germline V gene are SQVTM and ANQGSEA. Deletions cut 7 bases from V and 1 base from J, with 13 bases between.

The genes are TRBV19 and TRBJ2-1; D possibly corresponds to TRBD1 (5 bases). Trimming took off 2 bases at V and 4 bases at J, with 21 bases between the two ends. The CDR3 length is 18 residues. CDR1 and CDR2 (germline): LNHDA, SQIVND (reference sequence). CDR3 sequence reads: CASSIRWVWGNQYNEQFF. Here the CDR3 DNA reads TGTGCCAGTAGTATAAGATGGGTGTGGGGCAACCAATACAATGAGCAGTTCTTC.